Listed below are T cell receptor beta chains from one sample, sequenced in a study of control samples from healthy donors and cancer patients. Using immunoSEQ multiplex PCR, the repertoire was profiled, and TCRdb retains in-frame clones only, with some absent. The data hold roughly 63,000 clones, with about 90% observed a single time. Material for sequencing was PBMCs. The receptor set was obtained from a man in his sixties with colorectal cancer. Both conserved end residues are part of each CDR3. A D gene is named only where the DNA matches it firmly. Not all rows give a size; the values are once, few, many and, for expanded clones, a class.

v_call: TRBV7-8
d_call: NA
clone_size: NA
j_call: TRBJ2-5
cdr3_aa: CASSFGGGPETQYF
cdr3_nt: TGTGCCAGCAGTTTTGGTGGAGGGCCAGAGACCCAGTACTTC

v_call: TRBV4-3
d_call: NA
clone_size: NA
j_call: TRBJ1-6
cdr3_aa: CASSQDGQGGNSPLHF
cdr3_nt: TGCGCCAGCAGCCAAGATGGGCAGGGTGGCAATTCACCCCTCCACTTT

v_call: TRBV19
d_call: NA
clone_size: NA
j_call: TRBJ1-4
cdr3_aa: CASRRSTNEKLFF
cdr3_nt: TGTGCCAGTCGACGGTCAACTAATGAAAAACTGTTTTTT

v_call: TRBV7-2
d_call: NA
clone_size: NA
j_call: TRBJ2-7
cdr3_aa: CASSSSGAEYEQYF
cdr3_nt: TGTGCCAGCAGCAGTTCAGGGGCGGAGTACGAGCAGTACTTC

v_call: TRBV7-2
d_call: TRBD2
clone_size: NA
j_call: TRBJ2-1
cdr3_aa: CASSSRLAGLTNEQFF
cdr3_nt: TGTGCCAGCAGCTCTCGTCTAGCGGGGCTGACTAATGAGCAGTTCTTC

v_call: TRBV5-1
d_call: NA
clone_size: NA
j_call: TRBJ2-7
cdr3_aa: CASSYQVREEQYF
cdr3_nt: TGCGCCAGCAGCTACCAGGTTAGGGAAGAGCAGTACTTC

v_call: TRBV29-1
d_call: TRBD1
clone_size: NA
j_call: TRBJ1-2
cdr3_aa: CSTRTGDGYTF
cdr3_nt: TGCAGCACTAGGACAGGGGACGGCTACACCTTC

v_call: TRBV4-1
d_call: NA
clone_size: NA
j_call: TRBJ2-2
cdr3_aa: CASSQDHGRGVTGELFF
cdr3_nt: TGCGCCAGCAGCCAAGATCACGGCAGGGGGGTTACCGGGGAGCTGTTTTTT

v_call: TRBV7-2
d_call: TRBD2
clone_size: NA
j_call: TRBJ2-3
cdr3_aa: CASSPGTSGSTSTDTQYF
cdr3_nt: TGTGCCAGCAGCCCCGGGACTAGCGGGTCAACTAGCACAGATACGCAGTATTTT

v_call: TRBV13
d_call: NA
clone_size: NA
j_call: TRBJ2-1
cdr3_aa: CASSLPPTKSGGRSYNEQFF
cdr3_nt: TGTGCCAGCAGCTTACCGCCCACAAAGAGCGGAGGACGCTCCTACAATGAGCAGTTCTTC

v_call: TRBV6-5
d_call: NA
clone_size: NA
j_call: TRBJ2-2
cdr3_aa: CASRAGTANTGELFF
cdr3_nt: TGTGCCAGCAGGGCCGGGACCGCCAACACCGGGGAGCTGTTTTTT

v_call: TRBV3-1/TRBV3-2
d_call: TRBD2
clone_size: NA
j_call: TRBJ2-3
cdr3_aa: CASSQVLRGSTDTQYF
cdr3_nt: TGTGCCAGCAGCCAAGTCCTGCGGGGGAGCACAGATACGCAGTATTTT

v_call: TRBV5-1
d_call: NA
clone_size: NA
j_call: TRBJ1-4
cdr3_aa: CASGRDGNEKLFF
cdr3_nt: TGCGCCAGCGGCCGGGACGGGAATGAAAAACTGTTTTTT

v_call: TRBV6-5
d_call: NA
clone_size: once
j_call: TRBJ1-1
cdr3_aa: CATVPSGRRNTEAFF
cdr3_nt: TGTGCCACCGTACCCTCCGGGCGGCGGAACACTGAAGCTTTCTTT

v_call: TRBV7-9
d_call: NA
clone_size: NA
j_call: TRBJ1-2
cdr3_aa: CASSGERIYGYTF
cdr3_nt: TGTGCCAGCAGCGGGGAACGGATCTATGGCTACACCTTC

v_call: TRBV5-1
d_call: NA
clone_size: NA
j_call: TRBJ2-1
cdr3_aa: CASSFLGPGGHNEQFF
cdr3_nt: TGCGCCAGCAGCTTTCTCGGTCCCGGGGGGCACAATGAGCAGTTCTTC

v_call: TRBV19
d_call: TRBD1
clone_size: NA
j_call: TRBJ1-1
cdr3_aa: CASSLGTGRNTEAFF
cdr3_nt: TGTGCCAGTAGTCTTGGGACAGGCCGAAACACTGAAGCTTTCTTT

v_call: TRBV7-2
d_call: NA
clone_size: NA
j_call: TRBJ1-2
cdr3_aa: CASSNPSRGSYGYTF
cdr3_nt: TGTGCCAGCAGCAATCCTTCGCGCGGCTCCTATGGCTACACCTTC

v_call: TRBV10-1
d_call: NA
clone_size: NA
j_call: TRBJ2-7
cdr3_aa: CASSESIGGLSYEQYF
cdr3_nt: TGCGCCAGCAGTGAGTCGATTGGGGGCCTCTCCTACGAGCAGTACTTC

v_call: TRBV19
d_call: NA
clone_size: NA
j_call: TRBJ2-1
cdr3_aa: CASSIVLLSSYNEQFF
cdr3_nt: TGTGCCAGTAGTATAGTTCTGCTTAGCTCCTACAATGAGCAGTTCTTC

v_call: TRBV7-9
d_call: NA
clone_size: NA
j_call: TRBJ2-2
cdr3_aa: CASSVSTGELFF
cdr3_nt: TGTGCCAGCAGCGTAAGCACCGGGGAGCTGTTTTTT

v_call: TRBV6-5
d_call: TRBD2
clone_size: NA
j_call: TRBJ2-5
cdr3_aa: CAGRSGGPQETQYF
cdr3_nt: TGTGCCGGACGTAGCGGGGGGCCGCAAGAGACCCAGTACTTC